Listed below are T cell receptor beta chains from one sample, sequenced in a study of shared clonotypes between healthy human individuals. Sequencing used immunoSEQ multiplex PCR; TCRdb keeps in-frame clones, though not all of them. This sample yields over 2,000,000 clones, of which about 93% are seen a single time; less than 2% belongs to the top ten. Sequenced input: naive CD8+ T cells from PBMCs. These receptors were collected from a man aged 18 to 30 in good health. Some clones in this sample may be carry-over from other donors' samples. The CDR3 runs from the conserved cysteine through the conserved F or W. Each record gives: clone size, J gene, V gene, CDR3 protein. Rows may omit the clone size; those that give it use once, few, many or a size class.

.	TRBJ2-7	TRBV7-9	CASSTTDGTYEQYF
.	TRBJ2-1	TRBV29-1	CSVEVAQVYEQFF
.	TRBJ1-2	TRBV9	CASSVVEGNGYTF
.	TRBJ2-7	TRBV6-1	CASSEGRLSNYEQYF
.	TRBJ2-3	TRBV4-1	CASSQVLKEGTDTQYF
once	TRBJ2-5	TRBV7-4	CASSFGGVETQYF
.	TRBJ1-5	TRBV15	CATSPRSGRNQPQHF
.	TRBJ2-7	TRBV11-3	CASSPRQGSEQYF
.	TRBJ2-2	TRBV5-6	CASSFIPNTGELFF
.	TRBJ2-2	TRBV15	CATSSIRDTSTTGYTGELFF
.	TRBJ2-2	TRBV7-2	CASSRPRDRGDTGELFF
.	TRBJ2-7	TRBV27	CASSSIGGEQYF
.	TRBJ1-2	TRBV19	CASSIGGGWPRYGYTF
.	TRBJ2-1	TRBV30	CAWSVLALSEQFF